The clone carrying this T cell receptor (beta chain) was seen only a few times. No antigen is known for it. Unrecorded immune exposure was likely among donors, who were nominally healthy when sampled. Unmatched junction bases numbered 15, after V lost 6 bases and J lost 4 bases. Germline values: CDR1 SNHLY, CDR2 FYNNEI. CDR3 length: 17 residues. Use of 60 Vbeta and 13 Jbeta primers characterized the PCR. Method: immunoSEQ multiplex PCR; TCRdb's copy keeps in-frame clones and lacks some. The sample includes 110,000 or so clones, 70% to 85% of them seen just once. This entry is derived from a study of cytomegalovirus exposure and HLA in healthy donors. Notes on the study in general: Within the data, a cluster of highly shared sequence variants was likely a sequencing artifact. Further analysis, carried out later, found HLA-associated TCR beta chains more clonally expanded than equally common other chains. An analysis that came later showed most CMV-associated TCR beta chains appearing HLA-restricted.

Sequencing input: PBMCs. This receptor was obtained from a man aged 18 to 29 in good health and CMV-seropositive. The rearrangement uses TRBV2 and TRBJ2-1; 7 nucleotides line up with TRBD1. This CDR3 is CASRAPLRQGVYNEQFF. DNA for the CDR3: TGTGCCAGCAGGGCCCCCTTGAGACAGGGCGTATACAATGAGCAGTTCTTC. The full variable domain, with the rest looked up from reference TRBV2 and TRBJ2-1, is EPEVTQTPSHQVTQMGQEVILRCVPISNHLYFYWYRQILGQKVEFLVSFYNNEISEKSEIFDDQFSVERPDGSNFTLKIRSTKLEDSAMYFCASRAPLRQGVYNEQFFGPGTRLTVL.